The rows below give T cell receptor beta chains drawn from one sample of a study of somatic mutations in cytotoxic T cells in rheumatoid arthritis. Sequencing was performed with immunoSEQ multiplex PCR; in TCRdb, only in-frame clones are kept and a portion is missing. This table holds roughly 20,000 clones, around 86% found once. Material for sequencing was CD8+ T cells sorted from blood. The receptors here all came from an adult with rheumatoid arthritis. The CDR3 runs from the conserved cysteine through the conserved F or W. Each record gives: V gene, J gene, CDR3 protein.

TRBV7-2,TRBJ1-5,CASSAYWEGAKQPQHF
TRBV15,TRBJ1-2,CATTGRDHYGYTF
TRBV27,TRBJ1-2,CASGVGGRQGYTF
TRBV4-2,TRBJ1-2,CASSHQGAYGYTF
TRBV7-9,TRBJ1-5,CASSFGSGHNQPQHF
TRBV10-3,TRBJ1-1,CAIRAGVNTEAFF
TRBV5-8,TRBJ2-6,CASSPGQVRSGANVLTF
TRBV7-2,TRBJ2-1,CASSLVVLADRGNEQFF
TRBV16,TRBJ1-3,CASSQLTRPSSGNTIYF
TRBV7-9,TRBJ2-1,CASSGLRGVKFF
TRBV6-6,TRBJ1-1,CASSQRQGAQWAEAFF
TRBV9,TRBJ2-4,CASSEGDRAYKNIQYF
TRBV13,TRBJ1-4,CASSPGQNEKLFF
TRBV6-1,TRBJ1-1,CASSENVEDSEAFF
TRBV11-2,TRBJ2-3,CASSSPPQGTDTQYF
TRBV7-3,TRBJ2-2,CASSLIPGLAGDTGELFF
TRBV21-1,TRBJ1-6,CASSKVGLRRGDSPLHF
TRBV29-1,TRBJ2-1,CSVGVTPEASYNEQFF
TRBV19,TRBJ1-1,CASSIVGGGRTEAFF
TRBV2,TRBJ1-1,CATGQVKEVAEAFF
TRBV19,TRBJ1-2,CASSAYGYTF
TRBV5-4,TRBJ2-2,CASSLSGELFF
TRBV9,TRBJ1-4,CASSLPFWGADYPVNEKLFF
TRBV6-1,TRBJ1-2,CASSGLGGHGYTF
TRBV9,TRBJ1-3,CASSVGTGPTGSGNTIYF
TRBV2,TRBJ2-2,CASSVGQGYGELFF
TRBV19,TRBJ2-5,CASSIYGSEQETQYF
TRBV25-1,TRBJ1-2,CASSDWTGENGYTF
TRBV5-6,TRBJ2-1,CASSPAGMGGEQFF
TRBV9,TRBJ1-1,CASSVVPGGTEAFF
TRBV5-4,TRBJ2-3,CASADVDTQYF
TRBV29-1,TRBJ1-2,CSVARDRAGGYTF
TRBV7-8,TRBJ1-3,CASSSPGDSGNTIYF
TRBV28,TRBJ1-5,CASSSDQPQHF
TRBV11-2,TRBJ2-1,CASSVSGAYNEQFF
TRBV5-6,TRBJ2-3,CASSLGLAGGPFTDTQYF